The rows below give T cell receptor beta chains drawn from one sample of a study of Ad26.COV2.S vaccination and SARS-CoV-2 variants. Only in-frame clones appear in the TCRdb table, and some are missing; sequencing was by immunoSEQ multiplex PCR. In the table there are 300,000 to 400,000 clones, more than 75% of which are singletons. The sequencing used peripheral blood, collected in a trial of Ad26.COV2.S vaccine versus placebo. These receptors were taken from a person aged 18-60 years who received the Ad26.COV2.S COVID-19 vaccine or a placebo. The CDR3 runs from the conserved cysteine through the conserved F or W. The D gene is left open where the match is weak. A row's size may be missing; if present it is once, few, many or a size class.

V gene	clone size	J gene	D gene	CDR3 DNA	CDR3 protein
TRBV12-3/TRBV12-4	NA	TRBJ1-3	NA	TGTGCCAGCAGAGGGTACTCTGGAAACACCATATATTTT	CASRGYSGNTIYF
TRBV5-4	NA	TRBJ1-1	TRBD1	TGTGCCAGCGTCCCGGGACAGGGGAACACTGAAGCTTTCTTT	CASVPGQGNTEAFF
TRBV7-3	NA	TRBJ2-1	TRBD2	TGTGCCAGCAGCTTTTCGGGGGGGAGCTCCTACAATGAGCAGTTCTTC	CASSFSGGSSYNEQFF
TRBV7-9	NA	TRBJ1-2	NA	NA	CASSFGNGGYGYTF
TRBV27	NA	TRBJ1-4	NA	TGTGCCAGCAGTTTAACTCCGGGGGCGCAGGATGAAAAACTGTTTTTT	CASSLTPGAQDEKLFF
TRBV30	NA	TRBJ2-7	NA	TGTGCCTGGAGTGTACCGGGGGTCGGGTACGAGCAGTACTTC	CAWSVPGVGYEQYF
TRBV18	NA	TRBJ2-2	TRBD2	TGTGCCAGCTCACCAACCCGGACTAGCCGCACCGGGGAGCTGTTTTTT	CASSPTRTSRTGELFF
TRBV15	NA	TRBJ1-4	NA	TGTGCCACCAGCAGTCTCAGGGGAGGCCTCGAAAAACTGTTTTTT	CATSSLRGGLEKLFF
TRBV7-8	many	TRBJ2-5	NA	TGTGCCAGCAGCACTGGGGTCGAGACCCAGTACTTC	CASSTGVETQYF
TRBV2	NA	TRBJ1-5	NA	TGTGCCAGCCGCGACCAGCCCCCCAATCAGCCCCAGCATTTT	CASRDQPPNQPQHF
TRBV4-3	NA	TRBJ1-2	TRBD1	TGCGCCAGCAGCCAAGTGGACAGGGGGCAAGGCTACACCTTC	CASSQVDRGQGYTF
TRBV30	NA	TRBJ1-2	TRBD1	TGTGCCTGGAGAACAGGGGGGAACTATGGCTACACCTTC	CAWRTGGNYGYTF
TRBV6-5	few	TRBJ2-2	NA	TGTGCCAGCAGTTACGGGTGGGGGAACACCGGGGAGCTGTTTTTT	CASSYGWGNTGELFF
TRBV7-6	NA	TRBJ1-4	NA	TGTGCCAGCAGCTTACTCTCCCCTGGGGAAAAACTGTTTTTT	CASSLLSPGEKLFF
TRBV30	NA	TRBJ2-1	NA	TGTGCCTGGAGTGTAGTGGATGAGCAGTTCTTC	CAWSVVDEQFF
TRBV19	once	TRBJ1-6	NA	TGTGCCAGTAGGGCCCTAAAGGGGATCTCACCCCTCCACTTT	CASRALKGISPLHF
TRBV28	NA	TRBJ2-1	TRBD2	TGTGCCAGCAGTTGGAGCGGGGGATACAATGAGCAGTTCTTC	CASSWSGGYNEQFF
TRBV18	NA	TRBJ1-4	NA	TGTGCCAGCTCATCAGGGGCAACTAATGAAAAACTGTTTTTT	CASSSGATNEKLFF
TRBV5-1	NA	TRBJ2-7	NA	TGCGCCAGCAGCTTCGGACAAATCATAACCTACGAGCAGTACTTC	CASSFGQIITYEQYF
TRBV7-9	NA	TRBJ1-1	NA	TGTGCCAGCAGCTTAGATTGGGGCACTGAAGCTTTCTTT	CASSLDWGTEAFF
TRBV7-2	NA	TRBJ1-2	NA	TGTGCCAGCAGCCAAAATCGGGCGGGAGGCTACACCTTC	CASSQNRAGGYTF
TRBV7-8	NA	TRBJ2-2	TRBD2	TGTGCCAGCAGCTTAGTTAGCGGGGGATTGACCGGGGAGCTGTTTTTT	CASSLVSGGLTGELFF
TRBV5-4	NA	TRBJ2-3	NA	TGTGCCAGCAGCCCCGGTGGGGGGGGCCTAAGCACAGATACGCAGTATTTT	CASSPGGGGLSTDTQYF
TRBV7-3	once	TRBJ1-1	NA	TGTGCCAGCAGTCGTACAGGTGGTGAAGCTTTCTTT	CASSRTGGEAFF
TRBV3-1/TRBV3-2	once	TRBJ2-3	NA	TGTGCCAGCAAACCGCGTGGTGAGAGCACAGATACGCAGTATTTT	CASKPRGESTDTQYF
TRBV4-3	NA	TRBJ2-6	NA	TGCGCCAGCAGCCAAGAGGGCTCTGGGGCCAACGTCCTGACTTTC	CASSQEGSGANVLTF
TRBV24-1	once	TRBJ2-1	NA	TGTGCCACCAGTGGGCGGAATAATGAGCAGTTCTTC	CATSGRNNEQFF
TRBV6-5	NA	TRBJ2-3	NA	TGTGCCAGCGAGGGTTCCGGAGATACGCAGTATTTT	CASEGSGDTQYF
TRBV10-3	NA	TRBJ1-1	TRBD1	TGTGCCATCAGTGGGGACAGGGCCACTGAAGCTTTCTTT	CAISGDRATEAFF
TRBV12-5	few	TRBJ1-6	NA	TGTGCTAGTGGTTTGGCCAGGGGAGGATCACCCCTCCACTTT	CASGLARGGSPLHF
TRBV6-2/TRBV6-3	NA	TRBJ2-1	NA	TGTGCCAGCAGCTTGGGGGGGCGCGATGAGCAGTTCTTC	CASSLGGRDEQFF
TRBV2	NA	TRBJ1-2	NA	TGTGCCAGCAGTCTACAGGAGAACTATGGCTACACCTTC	CASSLQENYGYTF
TRBV6-2/TRBV6-3	NA	TRBJ1-5	NA	TGTGCCAGCAGTTGGGGCGCGGGGGTGGGGAATCAGCCCCAGCATTTT	CASSWGAGVGNQPQHF
TRBV27	NA	TRBJ1-1	NA	TGTGCCAGCAGTTTATCTTCTAGGGGGTGGGGCAACACTGAAGCTTTCTTT	CASSLSSRGWGNTEAFF
TRBV3-1/TRBV3-2	NA	TRBJ2-3	NA	TGTGCCAGCAGCTACAGCTCCCCGGGGGTAGGTGATGTCACAGATACGCAGTATTTT	CASSYSSPGVGDVTDTQYF
TRBV4-2	NA	TRBJ1-2	NA	TGTGCCAGCAGCCAAGATGATGGCTACACCTTC	CASSQDDGYTF
TRBV19	NA	TRBJ1-1	NA	TGTGCCAGTAGCATGGAGTTCAGGGGGAACACTGAAGCTTTCTTT	CASSMEFRGNTEAFF
TRBV4-2	NA	TRBJ1-4	NA	TGTGCCAGCAGCCAAGATCTGGCCTCAACAACTAATGAAAAACTGTTTTTT	CASSQDLASTTNEKLFF
TRBV3-1/TRBV3-2	NA	TRBJ2-5	NA	TGTGCCAGCATCACACCGTTCTCTCTTTACTTC	CASITPFSLYF
TRBV5-1	NA	TRBJ1-2	TRBD1	TGCGCCAGCAGCTTGGGGGAGGACAGGGGGCTAACCTATGGCTACACCTTC	CASSLGEDRGLTYGYTF
TRBV6-5	NA	TRBJ1-2	NA	TGTGCCAGCAGCCTGGGGGCCAACTATGGCTACACCTTC	CASSLGANYGYTF
TRBV5-4	NA	TRBJ1-1	NA	TGTGCCAGCAGCTTGCCACTTGGCGGTGTCACTGAAGCTTTCTTT	CASSLPLGGVTEAFF
TRBV18	NA	TRBJ2-7	NA	TGTGCCAGCTCACCACAGGGGAACGAGCAGTACTTC	CASSPQGNEQYF